One sample yielded the 26 T cell receptor beta chains listed below, sequenced in a study of T cell repertoires in cytomegalovirus infection. These receptors have no identified antigens. MiXCR, run by TCRdb on the reads, gives a single entry per CDR3 protein. The sample holds tens of thousands of distinct CDR3 sequences; about 27% are singletons and the top ten take about 60%. Sample: CD8+ T cells from cultured PBMCs, taken from culture after CMV antigen stimulation. The receptor source for this set is a human donor in good health (CMV status not recorded). Some clones in this sample may be carry-over from other donors' samples.

This clonotype was counted a few times. The chain recombines TRBV27 with TRBJ2-7; TRBD1 is a possible D gene (6 bases). In germline, CDR1 is MNHEY, CDR2 SMNVEV (reference sequence). V lost 5 bases and J 3 bases, leaving 20 bases between the germline ends. The CDR3 is 16 residues long. The CDR3 coding sequence is TGTGCCAGCAGTCCCTCCCCGGGACACCACTTCTACGAGCAGTACTTC. Translation gives CASSPSPGHHFYEQYF.

The genes are TRBV3-1 and TRBJ1-4; weak D call: TRBD1 (6 bases). V was pared by 3 bases and J by 10 bases, with 21 bases between. In germline, CDR1 is LGHDT, CDR2 YNNKEL (reference sequence). The CDR3 sequence is 16 residues long. DNA for the CDR3: TGTGCCAGCAGCCAGGAATCGGACAGCCAATTCGGAAAACTGTTTTTT. It specifies CASSQESDSQFGKLFF.

There are a few counts of this clonotype. The rearrangement joins TRBV19 to TRBJ1-5, with D unclear. Germline values: CDR1 LNHDA, CDR2 SQIVND (reference sequence). This CDR3 has 13 amino acids. The V end lost 9 bases, the J end lost 2 bases, and 11 bases lay between the germline ends. The DNA of the CDR3 is TGTGCCAGCCCCCAGTTGGGCAATCAGCCCCAGCATTTT. The encoded protein is CASPQLGNQPQHF.

This clonotype was recorded many times. V and J are TRBV7-2 and TRBJ2-1; 8 nucleotides align to TRBD1. Germline V gives CDR1 SGHTA, CDR2 FQGNSA. J was trimmed by 4 bases and V by 5 bases; bases with no gene match: 4. The CDR3 sequence is 14 residues long. The CDR3 protein is CASSDRGSYNEQFF. The CDR3 DNA follows: TGTGCCAGCAGCGACAGGGGCTCTTACAATGAGCAGTTCTTC.

V is TRBV12-3 or TRBV12-4 and J is TRBJ2-3; D unresolved. V dropped 7 bases and J dropped 2 bases, with 7 bases sitting between them. There are 12 residues in the CDR3. The CDR3 here is CASKWLTDTQYF. The CDR3 DNA reads TGTGCCAGCAAGTGGCTCACAGATACGCAGTATTTT.

This clonotype was recorded only once. The chain couples TRBV6-6 to TRBJ2-1; D is undetermined. V gave up 6 bases and J gave up 15 bases, with 24 bases separating them. Germline V gene lookup returns CDR1 MNHNY and CDR2 SVGAGI (reference sequence). This CDR3 is 14 amino acids long. The DNA of the CDR3 is TGTGCCAGCAGCTCCCAAATTAGCCCCCGAGAGGTGTTCTTC. Translation gives CASSSQISPREVFF.

The chain carries TRBV6-2 or TRBV6-3 and TRBJ1-5, with D hard to call. The V gene lost 2 bases and the J gene lost 7 bases, with 15 bases spanning the gap. CDR1 and CDR2 (germline): MNHEY, SVGEGT. The CDR3 length is 15 residues. The CDR3 spells CASSYENKNLQPQHF. The CDR3 nucleotides read TGTGCCAGCAGTTACGAAAATAAAAACCTGCAGCCCCAGCATTTT.

The gene calls are TRBV19 and TRBJ2-1; D might be TRBD1 (5 bases). This CDR3 has 16 amino acids. V lost 5 bases to trimming and J lost 6 bases, with 20 bases between them. Looked up from germline, CDR1 is LNHDA and CDR2 is SQIVND (reference sequence). The chain's CDR3 is CASSPETEFPSNEQFF. The DNA of the CDR3 is TGTGCCAGTAGTCCAGAGACAGAGTTCCCTAGCAATGAGCAGTTCTTC.

This clonotype has only a few counts. V and J are TRBV28 and TRBJ2-3, with 12 bases aligning to TRBD2. The ends lost 5 bases at V and 3 bases at J; junction bases unmatched: 6. CDR1 is MDHEN, CDR2 SYDVKM, per germline. The CDR3 contains 16 residues. This chain's CDR3 is CASSRTSGGPTDTQYF. The DNA for the CDR3 is TGTGCCAGCAGTCGTACTAGCGGGGGGCCTACAGATACGCAGTATTTT.

J is TRBJ2-5 and V is TRBV7-8, with a tentative D call TRBD2 (6 bases). Germline V gives CDR1 SGHVS, CDR2 FQNEAQ. Trimming took off 0 bases at V and 4 bases at J, with 9 bases between the two ends. CDR3 length: 14 residues. The CDR3 nucleotides are TGTGCCAGCAGCTTAGCGGGAGCGGGAGAGACCCAGTACTTC. Protein sequence: CASSLAGAGETQYF.

The chain has TRBV27 and TRBJ2-1; D may be TRBD1 (5 bases). Trimming shortened V by 5 bases and J by 10 bases, and 21 bases separated the two germline ends. Per germline, CDR1 MNHEY and CDR2 SMNVEV (reference sequence). There are 15 residues in the CDR3. The CDR3 DNA reads TGTGCCAGCAGTCCCTATTCCCCCCAGGGAAACGAGCAGTTCTTC. Translation gives CASSPYSPQGNEQFF.

This chain uses TRBV19 with TRBJ2-1; D is unclear. The V and J ends lost 4 bases and 4 bases respectively, with 2 bases between them. The CDR3 contains 11 residues. The V gene's germline CDR1 is LNHDA and CDR2 SQIVND (reference sequence). The CDR3 sequence: CASSKYNEQFF. For the CDR3, the DNA is TGTGCCAGTAGTAAATACAATGAGCAGTTCTTC. The entire variable domain, with the rest obtained from reference TRBV19 and TRBJ2-1, is as follows: DGGITQSPKYLFRKEGQNVTLSCEQNLNHDAMYWYRQDPGQGLRLIYYSQIVNDFQKGDIAEGYSVSREKKESFPLTVTSAQKNPTAFYLCASSKYNEQFFGPGTRLTVL.

This chain joins TRBV7-6 and TRBJ2-1, with D perhaps TRBD1 (6 bases). This CDR3 comprises 12 residues. With 4 bases removed from V and 8 bases from J, the gap between germline ends came to 9 bases. The germline CDR1 and CDR2 sequences are SGHVS and FNYEAQ. CDR3 DNA sequence: TGTGCCAGCAGCTGGGCAGGGGATGAGCAGTTCTTC. Its translation: CASSWAGDEQFF.

This chain joins TRBV19 and TRBJ2-7; unclear D gene. CDR1 LNHDA and CDR2 SQIVND come from the germline V gene (reference sequence). The CDR3 is 10 residues long. V lost 9 bases, J lost 5 bases, and 8 bases lay in between. The chain's CDR3 is CASGNNEQYF. Written as DNA, the CDR3 is TGTGCCAGCGGTAACAACGAGCAGTACTTC. Complete variable domain (other parts from reference TRBV19 and TRBJ2-7): DGGITQSPKYLFRKEGQNVTLSCEQNLNHDAMYWYRQDPGQGLRLIYYSQIVNDFQKGDIAEGYSVSREKKESFPLTVTSAQKNPTAFYLCASGNNEQYFGPGTRLTVT.

The rearrangement uses TRBV12-3 or TRBV12-4 and TRBJ2-1; no definite D call. V was shortened by 5 bases and J by 3 bases, with 20 bases between the two germline ends. This CDR3 has 17 amino acids. CDR3 region: CASSNKRSSLSYNEQFF. Here the CDR3 DNA reads TGTGCCAGCAGTAATAAACGTTCGTCCCTAAGCTACAATGAGCAGTTCTTC.

This clonotype was detected a few times. CDR3 coding DNA: TGTGCCAGCAGTCAGACAGGGGGCGACCAGCCCCAGCATTTT. It encodes CASSQTGGDQPQHF. This chain uses TRBV28 with TRBJ1-5, with 10 bases matching TRBD1. This CDR3 comprises 14 residues. Germline V gives CDR1 MDHEN, CDR2 SYDVKM. Trimming took 5 bases from V and 7 from J; bases not matched to a gene: 5.

This clonotype occurred a few times. The chain joins TRBV28 to TRBJ2-7, with 8 bases identical to TRBD2. The V segment lost 5 bases and the J segment 3 bases; nucleotides outside the gene matches: 6. CDR1 is MDHEN, CDR2 SYDVKM, per germline. The CDR3 totals 14 residues. CDR3 nucleotide sequence: TGTGCCAGCAGTCCACCCACTAGCGGCTACGAGCAGTACTTC. Translating it yields CASSPPTSGYEQYF.

Ten or more counts support this clonotype. The chain joins TRBV7-6 to TRBJ1-4; possibly TRBD1 for D (5 bases). This CDR3 contains 15 residues. V was trimmed by 0 bases and J by 7 bases, leaving 12 bases between them. Germline-derived CDR1 and CDR2 are SGHVS and FNYEAQ. DNA of the CDR3: TGTGCCAGCAGCTTAGCCGGGGCAGCGGGTGAAAAACTGTTTTTT. Protein sequence: CASSLAGAAGEKLFF.

This clonotype occurred many times. The V call is TRBV27, the J call TRBJ2-1; possibly TRBD2 for D (5 bases). The V gene's germline CDR1 is MNHEY and CDR2 SMNVEV (reference sequence). V lost 3 bases and J 0 bases, leaving 9 bases between the germline ends. CDR3 length equals 15 residues. CDR3 loop: CASSLRGISYNEQFF. The CDR3 DNA sequence: TGTGCCAGCAGTTTGAGAGGGATCTCCTACAATGAGCAGTTCTTC.

J is TRBJ2-7 and V is TRBV7-2, with TRBD2 as a possible D gene (7 bases). The ends were cut back, 5 bases at V and 1 base at J, with 15 bases in the middle. From germline, CDR1 is SGHTA and CDR2 FQGNSA. This CDR3 spans 15 amino acids. The CDR3 DNA is TGTGCCAGCAGCCGGGTACGGGGGGCGTCCTACGAGCAGTACTTC. Residues: CASSRVRGASYEQYF.

This clonotype came up many times. V and J are TRBV2 and TRBJ2-5; D unclear. V lost 6 bases and J 3 bases, leaving 11 bases between the germline ends. The CDR3 is made up of 13 amino acids. Germline V gives CDR1 SNHLY, CDR2 FYNNEI. The CDR3 nucleotides read TGTGCCAGCAGAGAACAGTCAGAAGAGACCCAGTACTTC. Translating it yields CASREQSEETQYF.

This rearrangement joins TRBV7-2 to TRBJ1-1, with D perhaps matching TRBD1 (5 bases). Deletions cut 8 bases from V and 0 bases from J, with 16 bases between. The CDR3 extends over 15 amino acids. CDR1 and CDR2 (germline): SGHTA, FQGNSA. This chain's CDR3 is CASRTPSGLNTEAFF. The CDR3 nucleotides are TGTGCCAGCCGAACCCCCTCAGGGTTGAACACTGAAGCTTTCTTT.

The chain carries TRBV9 and TRBJ2-5, with TRBD2 as a possible D gene (6 bases). Germline CDR1 reads SGDLS; CDR2 reads YYNGEE. This CDR3 has 15 amino acids. With 3 bases removed from V and 1 base from J, the gap between germline ends came to 13 bases. In nucleotides, the CDR3 is TGTGCCAGCAGCGGATACGGGGGTACCCAAGAGACCCAGTACTTC. Its protein is CASSGYGGTQETQYF.

The rearrangement links TRBV12-3 or TRBV12-4 to TRBJ2-1, with D perhaps TRBD2 (6 bases). The length of the CDR3 is 16 residues. Trimming cost V 3 bases and J 3 bases, with 15 bases left between them. CDR3 nucleotide sequence: TGTGCCAGCAGTTTGTCCCTCATGGGGGGCTACAATGAGCAGTTCTTC. Translation: CASSLSLMGGYNEQFF.

The chain couples TRBV30 to TRBJ2-2; D possibly corresponds to TRBD1 (5 bases). Trimming removed 2 bases from V and 0 bases from J, with 10 bases in between. The CDR3 sequence is 15 residues long. Germline CDR1 and CDR2: GTSNPN and SVGIG (reference sequence). CDR3 protein: CAWSTDSSNTGELFF. The CDR3 DNA reads as TGTGCCTGGAGTACAGACAGTTCGAACACCGGGGAGCTGTTTTTT.

The chain is built from TRBV7-8 and TRBJ1-5, with 10 positions matching TRBD1. The CDR3 runs 18 residues. In germline, CDR1 is SGHVS, CDR2 FQNEAQ. V shed 1 base, J shed 1 base, and the junction held 7 bases outside the gene matches. The CDR3 coding sequence is TGTGCCAGCAGCTTAGGGACAGGGGGTGAGGAGAGCAATCAGCCCCAGCATTTT. Translating it yields CASSLGTGGEESNQPQHF.